This T cell receptor beta chain emerged from a study of T cells in Graves' hyperthyroidism and ophthalmopathy. Germline assignment: CDR1 MNHEY and CDR2 SVGEGT. V trimming: 5 bases; J trimming: 0 bases; junction bases outside the gene matches: 17. This CDR3 has 21 amino acids. This clonotype has ten or more counts. The source material, RNA transcripts, was used to amplify TCR beta CDR3 regions. The TCR CDR3 first-round RT-PCR relied on the HTBI primer set. TCRdb ran MiXCR on the multiplex PCR reads and lists one entry per CDR3 protein. The sample carries about 480,000 distinct CDR3 sequences, roughly 14% recorded once.

This TCR was sampled from a young woman with Graves' hyperthyroidism. Specimen: blood. The chain employs TRBV6-2 or TRBV6-3 and TRBJ2-1, with 12 bases that match TRBD2. CDR3 region: CASSPSGARLAGDSSYNEQFF. The DNA for the CDR3 is TGTGCCAGCAGTCCGTCGGGCGCCCGACTAGCGGGAGACTCCTCCTACAATGAGCAGTTCTTC.